The 24 T cell receptor beta chains reported below all come from one sample, sequenced in a study of CXCR3-negative and CXCR3-positive naive CD8 T cells. cDNA libraries for TRB were generated by 5' RACE incorporating UMI labels. TCRdb re-called the 5' RACE reads, yielding one record per CDR3 amino acid sequence without DNA. The sample holds around 140,000 distinct CDR3 sequences. The sample taken for sequencing was naive CXCR3- CD8+ T cells from blood. Subset noted: CD45RO-CCR7+CD27+CD95- naive CD8+ T cells lacking CXCR3 (TNR3-). These receptors all stem from a human donor in good health. Some clones in this sample may be carry-over from other donors' samples.

V and J are TRBV6-4 and TRBJ1-5. The CDR3 has 13 amino acids. Per the germline V gene, CDR1 is MRHNA and CDR2 is SNTAGT. This chain's CDR3 is CASSDTGQGPQHF.

Here the CDR3 reads CASSHPGGGIDTQYF. The chain employs TRBV3-1 and TRBJ2-3; TCRdb's D call of TRBD1 is untestable without DNA. The CDR3 sequence is 15 residues long. In germline, CDR1 is LGHDT, CDR2 YNNKEL (reference sequence).

The gene calls are TRBV6-5 and TRBJ1-1; no DNA is available, so the TRBD1 call from TCRdb remains unchecked. CDR1 and CDR2 (germline): MNHEY, SVGAGI. CDR3 length: 20 amino acids. The CDR3 sequence: CASSYSSRGLLRRGSTEAFF.

This rearrangement joins TRBV6-7 to TRBJ2-1. TRBV6-7 has ORF status, its function being uncertain. This CDR3 contains 12 residues. The CDR3: CASSYSKNEQFF.

The chain couples TRBV3-1 to TRBJ2-5; TCRdb's D call, TRBD1, is unchecked because there is no DNA. The CDR3 length is 14 residues. Germline V gives CDR1 LGHDT, CDR2 YNNKEL (reference sequence). CDR3 sequence: CASSQRTGGETQYF.

This chain joins TRBV12-3 or TRBV12-4 and TRBJ2-1. The CDR3 has 14 amino acids. The CDR3: CASRIAGDGNEQFF.

J is TRBJ2-7 and V is TRBV20-1. The length of the CDR3 is 13 residues. Germline V gene data show CDR1 as DFQATT and CDR2 as SNEGSKA (reference sequence). CDR3 sequence reads: CSAMKENSYEQYF.

The chain employs TRBV3-1 and TRBJ2-7. Germline V CDR1 and CDR2: LGHDT, YNNKEL (reference sequence). The CDR3 covers 15 residues. The CDR3 sequence is CASSQFPPRSYEQYF.

This chain links TRBV6-5 with TRBJ2-1; absent DNA, TCRdb's TRBD1 call cannot be checked. In germline, CDR1 is MNHEY, CDR2 SVGAGI. The CDR3 is 13 amino acids. Here the CDR3 reads CASSYGAYNEQFF.

The chain links TRBV29-1 to TRBJ2-1. Germline CDR1 reads SQVTM; CDR2 reads ANQGSEA. There are 12 residues in the CDR3. CDR3 in amino acids: CSVESYYNEQFF.

CDR3 loop: CASSASSLNTEAFF. This chain joins TRBV7-9 and TRBJ1-1. Germline V gives CDR1 SEHNR, CDR2 FQNEAQ (reference sequence). This CDR3 contains 14 residues. Filled out from reference TRBV7-9 and TRBJ1-1, the complete variable domain reads DTGVSQNPRHKITKRGQNVTFRCDPISEHNRLYWYRQTLGQGPEFLTYFQNEAQLEKSRLLSDRFSAERPKGSFSTLEIQRTEQGDSAMYLCASSASSLNTEAFFGQGTRLTVV.

This chain connects TRBV29-1 to TRBJ1-5; TCRdb calls TRBD1, which cannot be checked without DNA. Germline CDR1 and CDR2: SQVTM and ANQGSEA. The CDR3 is 13 amino acids. CDR3 loop: CSVEWDGNQPQHF.

The gene calls are TRBV27 and TRBJ2-1; TCRdb's D call, TRBD1, is unchecked because there is no DNA. The CDR3 spans 12 residues. Germline CDR1 MNHEY, CDR2 SMNVEV (reference sequence). The CDR3 spells CASRQGAYEQFF.

The rearrangement joins TRBV24-1 to TRBJ2-1; TCRdb's assignment of TRBD1 cannot be checked, as there is no DNA. This CDR3 region has 16 residues. The germline gives CDR1 KGHDR, CDR2 SFDVKD. The CDR3 sequence is CATSETGTGSLNEQFF.

This chain connects TRBV25-1 to TRBJ1-2. Looked up from germline, CDR1 is MGHDK and CDR2 is SYGVNS. CDR3 size: 12 residues. The CDR3 spells CASRGERYGYTF.

The chain uses TRBV27 and TRBJ2-1. This CDR3 region has 13 residues. Germline CDR1 is MNHEY and CDR2 is SMNVEV (reference sequence). CDR3 protein: CASSLLLGNEQFF.

The CDR3 region is CSVLEPNEQFF. J is TRBJ2-1 and V is TRBV29-1. Per the germline V gene, CDR1 is SQVTM and CDR2 is ANQGSEA. The CDR3 is made up of 11 amino acids.

The rearrangement links TRBV7-9 to TRBJ2-2. The CDR3 spans 14 residues. In germline, CDR1 is SEHNR, CDR2 FQNEAQ (reference sequence). The CDR3 sequence is CASSLVGDTGELFF.

The chain links TRBV7-6 to TRBJ2-1; no DNA is available, so the TRBD2 call from TCRdb remains unchecked. The germline CDR1 and CDR2 sequences are SGHVS and FNYEAQ. CDR3 length equals 20 residues. CDR3 in amino acids: CASSLWIPGPDKNSYNEQFF.

The chain couples TRBV30 to TRBJ2-7; no DNA is available, so the TRBD1 call from TCRdb remains unchecked. CDR1 is GTSNPN, CDR2 SVGIG, per germline (reference sequence). The CDR3 is 15 residues long. The CDR3 reads CAWSSGEIGRYEQYF.

The chain employs TRBV12-3 or TRBV12-4 and TRBJ1-2; without DNA, the TCRdb call of TRBD1 cannot be checked. CDR3 size: 14 residues. CDR3 region: CASRGTGTVYGYTF.

The chain recombines TRBV4-1 with TRBJ1-6; the TCRdb D gene call, TRBD1, has no DNA to confirm it. Germline V gene lookup returns CDR1 MGHRA and CDR2 YSYEKL. The CDR3 totals 17 residues. The CDR3 reads CASSQDNLRGPNSPLHF.

This chain joins TRBV4-1 and TRBJ2-7; TCRdb lists TRBD1, though no DNA is available to test this call. This CDR3 comprises 14 residues. Per germline, CDR1 MGHRA and CDR2 YSYEKL. The CDR3 loop is CASSQDGRDGEQYF.

This rearrangement joins TRBV20-1 to TRBJ2-5; as DNA is missing, the TRBD2 call by TCRdb cannot be tested. Germline V gene lookup returns CDR1 DFQATT and CDR2 SNEGSKA (reference sequence). The CDR3 runs 17 residues. Here the CDR3 reads CSAPPRVRAYPQETQYF.